This entry is about one T cell receptor (beta chain). These data are taken from a study of blood T cell repertoires in COVID-19. The data were produced by immunoSEQ multiplex PCR, yet TCRdb's version contains in-frame clones alone and is incomplete. The table lists about 89,000 clones, about 86% of them singletons. V dropped 6 bases and J dropped 5 bases, with 11 bases sitting between them. In germline, CDR1 is MNHEY, CDR2 SVGEGT. There are 12 residues in the CDR3. This chain connects TRBV6-2 or TRBV6-3 to TRBJ2-7; perhaps TRBD1 as D (5 bases). This TCR was recovered from an elderly man with active or convalescent COVID-19. The sequencing sample was made of peripheral blood. The CDR3 sequence is CASSSGWNEQYF. The CDR3 nucleotides are TGTGCCAGCAGCTCAGGGTGGAACGAGCAGTACTTC.